This entry lists 20 T cell receptor beta chains sequenced from one sample in a study of control samples from healthy donors and cancer patients. The data were produced by immunoSEQ multiplex PCR, yet TCRdb's version contains in-frame clones alone and is incomplete. The table includes about 100,000 clones, around four fifths detected once. The sequencing sample was made of blood. The source of these receptors is a man aged 25 to 45 in good health.

Turning to this clone: Different DNA sequences within this sample yield the same CDR3. This sequence joins TRBV5-4 and TRBJ1-5; a weak D match, TRBD1 (5 bases). Germline values: CDR1 SGHNT, CDR2 YYREEE (reference sequence). The length of the CDR3 is 15 residues. V was shortened by 0 bases and J by 1 base, with 8 bases between the two germline ends. CDR3 loop: CASSLDPGSNQPQHF. Written as DNA, the CDR3 is TGTGCCAGCAGCTTGGATCCAGGGAGCAATCAGCCCCAGCATTTT.

This chain joins TRBV9 and TRBJ2-2, with TRBD2 as a possible D gene (5 bases). Trimming removed 0 bases at V and 6 bases at J, with 9 bases between. Germline CDR1 reads SGDLS; CDR2 reads YYNGEE. The CDR3 covers 14 residues. For the CDR3, the DNA is TGTGCCAGCAGCGTAGCGGGGAGACCCGGGGAGCTGTTTTTT. This codes for CASSVAGRPGELFF.

The chain combines TRBV7-8 with TRBJ2-3; D is unclear. The length of the CDR3 is 16 residues. CDR1 and CDR2 from the germline V gene are SGHVS and FQNEAQ. Trimming removed 3 bases from V and 5 bases from J, with 18 bases in between. CDR3 protein: CASSFQTMGEGDTQYF. In DNA, the CDR3 is TGTGCCAGCAGCTTCCAAACCATGGGTGAAGGAGATACGCAGTATTTT.

This rearrangement joins TRBV4-1 to TRBJ1-5; 7 bases align to TRBD1. Germline CDR1 is MGHRA and CDR2 is YSYEKL. V lost 3 bases and J lost 4; bases outside the gene matches: 6. CDR3 size: 15 residues. The CDR3 protein is CASSQGRQGNQPQHF. The CDR3 DNA is TGCGCCAGCAGCCAGGGGAGACAGGGAAATCAGCCCCAGCATTTT.

V is TRBV6-6 and J is TRBJ1-4, with a weak D call TRBD1 (6 bases). Trimming took 5 bases from V and 7 from J, leaving 17 bases between them. The CDR3 loop spans 15 amino acids. Germline V gene data show CDR1 as MNHNY and CDR2 as SVGAGI (reference sequence). The DNA of the CDR3 is TGTGCCAGCAGTCTTTGGGGGGCTATGAGTGAAAAACTGTTTTTT. Translated: CASSLWGAMSEKLFF.

The genes are TRBV18 and TRBJ1-4, with D maybe TRBD1 (6 bases). The CDR3 totals 15 residues. V was shortened by 4 bases and J by 8 bases, with 17 bases between the two germline ends. CDR1 is KGHSH, CDR2 LQKENI, per germline. The CDR3 sequence is CASSLSGAQAEKLFF. In DNA form, the CDR3 reads TGTGCCAGCTCACTTTCAGGGGCGCAAGCCGAAAAACTGTTTTTT.

The V gene is TRBV28, the J gene TRBJ1-4; TRBD1 might be the D (5 bases). The CDR3 covers 15 residues. In germline, CDR1 is MDHEN, CDR2 SYDVKM. V shed 5 bases and J shed 7 bases, with 17 bases lying between them. The CDR3 is CASSTRQTSSEKLFF. The DNA of the CDR3 is TGTGCCAGCAGTACCAGACAGACCAGTAGTGAAAAACTGTTTTTT.

V usage is TRBV4-2 and J usage is TRBJ1-4, with a tentative D call TRBD1 (5 bases). This CDR3 is built from 14 residues. Germline CDR1 and CDR2: LGHNA and YNFKEQ. The V gene lost 4 bases and the J gene lost 8 bases, with 14 bases spanning the gap. As DNA, the CDR3 is TGTGCCAGCAGCCGGAGGAGGGGATCAGAAAAACTGTTTTTT. Translating it yields CASSRRRGSEKLFF.

This clone was detected only a few times. The chain employs TRBV28 and TRBJ1-5; 9 positions agree with TRBD1. Germline-derived CDR1 and CDR2 are MDHEN and SYDVKM. The V segment lost 5 bases and the J segment 5 bases; nucleotides outside the gene matches: 10. The CDR3 consists of 16 residues. Here the CDR3 reads CASSPRTGGRHQPQHF. CDR3 nucleotide sequence: TGTGCCAGCAGTCCCCGAACAGGGGGCAGACATCAGCCCCAGCATTTT.

This clone was found once. This chain links TRBV12-3 or TRBV12-4 with TRBJ1-5, with 7 bases identical to TRBD1. V lost 3 bases to trimming and J lost 8 bases; unmatched junction nucleotides: 4. This CDR3 spans 13 amino acids. The CDR3 loop is CASSLAGGEPQHF. CDR3 DNA: TGTGCCAGCAGTTTGGCAGGGGGGGAGCCCCAGCATTTT.

The rearrangement uses TRBV5-1 and TRBJ1-4, with unresolved D. Trimming stripped 0 bases from V and 14 bases from J, with 11 bases between. CDR1 SGHRS and CDR2 YFSETQ come from the germline V gene. This CDR3 has 12 amino acids. DNA of the CDR3: TGCGCCAGCAGCTTGGGATCCGGGATCCTGTTTTTT. Protein product: CASSLGSGILFF. Based on the CDR3 plus reference TRBV5-1 and TRBJ1-4, the full variable domain is KAGVTQTPRYLIKTRGQQVTLSCSPISGHRSVSWYQQTPGQGLQFLFEYFSETQRNKGNFPGRFSGRQFSNSRSEMNVSTLELGDSALYLCASSLGSGILFFGSGTQLSVL.

The chain combines TRBV5-1 with TRBJ1-3; no reliable D call. This CDR3 has 15 amino acids. Germline values: CDR1 SGHRS, CDR2 YFSETQ. Deletions cut 0 bases from V and 0 bases from J, with 7 bases between. CDR3 DNA: TGCGCCAGCAGCTTGGCACCGTCCTCTGGAAACACCATATATTTT. Translating it yields CASSLAPSSGNTIYF.

Worth noting for this clone: Other nucleotide sequences from this sample produce the same CDR3. J is TRBJ2-7 and V is TRBV5-6; D remains ambiguous. The CDR3 is made up of 11 amino acids. V was pared by 4 bases and J by 3 bases, with 5 bases between. Germline V gene lookup returns CDR1 SGHDT and CDR2 YYEEEE. The CDR3 nucleotides read TGTGCCAGCAGCCGGCTCTACGAGCAGTACTTC. This sequence encodes CASSRLYEQYF.

The V gene is TRBV30, the J gene TRBJ2-1, with D possibly matching TRBD1 (6 bases). Trimming removed 0 bases at V and 4 bases at J, with 10 bases between. The CDR3 sequence is 14 residues long. Germline loops: CDR1 GTSNPN, CDR2 SVGIG (reference sequence). The CDR3, as DNA: TGTGCCTGGAGTGTGGGGGCATCGTACAATGAGCAGTTCTTC. Encoded protein: CAWSVGASYNEQFF. Together with reference TRBV30 and TRBJ2-1, the CDR3 gives the full variable domain: SQTIHQWPATLVQPVGSPLSLECTVEGTSNPNLYWYRQAAGRGLQLLFYSVGIGQISSEVPQNLSASRPQDRQFILSSKKLLLSDSGFYLCAWSVGASYNEQFFGPGTRLTVL.

This clone was seen a single time. V gene TRBV7-6 combines with J gene TRBJ2-2, with D perhaps matching TRBD2 (5 bases). This CDR3 is built from 15 residues. The V gene's germline CDR1 is SGHVS and CDR2 FNYEAQ. V lost 5 bases to trimming and J lost 6 bases, with 16 bases between them. Written as DNA, the CDR3 is TGTGCCAGCAGCGTGACCGCGTCGAGGGCCGGGGAGCTGTTTTTT. Encoded protein: CASSVTASRAGELFF.

The chain joins TRBV5-4 to TRBJ2-4; D perhaps matches TRBD2 (6 bases). Germline loops: CDR1 SGHNT, CDR2 YYREEE (reference sequence). Trimming shortened V by 0 bases and J by 9 bases, and 16 bases separated the two germline ends. CDR3 length: 15 amino acids. The CDR3 bases are TGTGCCAGCAGCTTGGTCGGGGGAGGTGGGAGCATTCAGTACTTC. This sequence encodes CASSLVGGGGSIQYF.

The V and J genes are TRBV7-9 and TRBJ1-6; 8 nucleotides agree with TRBD1. The J segment lost 5 bases and the V segment lost 6 bases, leaving 3 bases of the junction unmatched. Germline V lookup: CDR1 SEHNR, CDR2 FQNEAQ (reference sequence). CDR3 length: 14 amino acids. CDR3 nucleotide sequence: TGTGCCAGCAGAAAGACAGGGGATAATTCACCCCTCCACTTT. This translates into CASRKTGDNSPLHF.

The gene calls are TRBV3-1 (or the pseudogene TRBV3-2) and TRBJ2-7, with D uncertain. The germline gives CDR1 LGHDT, CDR2 YNNKEL (reference sequence). The CDR3 runs to 14 residues. Trimming removed 4 bases from V and 7 bases from J, with 17 bases in between. CDR3 amino acids: CASSPGPTGREQYF. The CDR3, as DNA: TGTGCCAGCAGCCCGGGCCCCACCGGGCGGGAGCAGTACTTC.

A single count supports this clone. DNA for the CDR3: TGTGCCAGCAGCAAGACAGGTCCCCACGAGCAGTACTTC. Its protein product is CASSKTGPHEQYF. The chain couples TRBV28 to TRBJ2-7; tentatively, D is TRBD1 (6 bases). V was shortened by 6 bases and J by 5 bases, with 14 bases between the two germline ends. From germline, CDR1 is MDHEN and CDR2 SYDVKM. The CDR3 runs 13 residues.

The chain employs TRBV7-2 and TRBJ1-4; TRBD1 aligns across 7 bases. This CDR3 is 14 amino acids long. V gave up 4 bases and J gave up 7 bases; unmatched junction bases: 6. Germline V gene lookup returns CDR1 SGHTA and CDR2 FQGNSA. Here the CDR3 reads CASSSTGWVEKLFF. In DNA form, the CDR3 reads TGTGCCAGCAGCTCGACAGGGTGGGTTGAAAAACTGTTTTTT. Drawing the rest from reference TRBV7-2 and TRBJ1-4, the complete variable domain is GAGVSQSPSNKVTEKGKDVELRCDPISGHTALYWYRQSLGQGLEFLIYFQGNSAPDKSGLPSDRFSAERTGGSVSTLTIQRTQQEDSAVYLCASSSTGWVEKLFFGSGTQLSVL.